Each of the 25 T cell receptor beta chains below was sequenced from the same sample in a study of a mutant IDH1 vaccine in newly diagnosed glioma. Their target antigens are unknown. The method was immunoSEQ multiplex PCR; TCRdb's version includes in-frame clones alone and lacks a portion of them. The sample shows roughly 60,000 clones, roughly 84% of them seen only once. Time point: week 23, last vaccination. A 20-mer mutant IDH1 peptide at 300 ug was injected subcutaneously with topical imiquimod. The sample here was PBMCs, taken from a glioma patient whose treatment included an IDH1 peptide vaccine. These receptor sequences come from a man aged 30-40 years with glioma.

The genes are TRBV10-2 and TRBJ1-1; D remains ambiguous. Germline CDR1 reads WSHSY; CDR2 reads SAAADI. Trimming shortened V by 10 bases and J by 4 bases, and 10 bases separated the two germline ends. The CDR3 consists of 11 residues. The CDR3, as DNA: TGCGCCACTGGGGTTCCCACTGAAGCTTTCTTT. Protein product: CATGVPTEAFF.

The rearrangement links TRBV14 to TRBJ1-6; D unclear. Trimming shortened V by 2 bases and J by 6 bases, and 5 bases separated the two germline ends. The CDR3 runs to 13 residues. Per germline, CDR1 SGHDN and CDR2 FVKESK. The CDR3 DNA reads TGTGCCAGCAGCCAAAACCTTAATTCACCCCTCCACTTT. This sequence encodes CASSQNLNSPLHF.

The CDR3 sequence: CASRQGSDTQYF. The CDR3 DNA follows: TGTGCCAGCAGACAGGGGTCAGATACGCAGTATTTT. The chain joins TRBV2 to TRBJ2-3; TRBD1 matches 7 bases. V lost 6 bases, J lost 4 bases, and 1 base stayed unmatched. This CDR3 has 12 amino acids. The germline CDR1 and CDR2 sequences are SNHLY and FYNNEI.

The chain employs TRBV19 and TRBJ2-1; the match to TRBD2 covers 10 bases. In germline, CDR1 is LNHDA, CDR2 SQIVND (reference sequence). The CDR3 extends over 20 amino acids. Trimming cost V 4 bases and J 4 bases; bases outside gene matches: 19. The CDR3 DNA follows: TGTGCCAGTAGTACAGACCTCGGGACAGTCCTAGCGGGGGTATACAATGAGCAGTTCTTC. It specifies CASSTDLGTVLAGVYNEQFF. The entire variable domain, with the rest obtained from reference TRBV19 and TRBJ2-1, is as follows: DGGITQSPKYLFRKEGQNVTLSCEQNLNHDAMYWYRQDPGQGLRLIYYSQIVNDFQKGDIAEGYSVSREKKESFPLTVTSAQKNPTAFYLCASSTDLGTVLAGVYNEQFFGPGTRLTVL.

The chain is built from TRBV4-1 and TRBJ1-5; D is unclear. The CDR3 loop spans 17 amino acids. Per the germline V gene, CDR1 is MGHRA and CDR2 is YSYEKL. V was cut by 0 bases and J by 0 bases, with 12 bases left in between. CDR3 coding DNA: TGCGCCAGCAGCCAAGAAACAGTGGGGTATAGCAATCAGCCCCAGCATTTT. As protein: CASSQETVGYSNQPQHF.

The chain uses TRBV6-5 and TRBJ2-5; possibly TRBD2 for D (6 bases). The DNA end is a closer match to TRBJ2-7, so the J assignment may be wrong. CDR1 is MNHEY, CDR2 SVGAGI, per germline. This CDR3 has 15 residues. CDR3 sequence reads: CASSYDGMRGYEQYF. For the CDR3, the DNA is TGTGCCAGCAGTTATGACGGGATGCGGGGCTACGAGCAGTACTTC.

The gene calls are TRBV6-5 and TRBJ1-3; D remains unclear. Trimming stripped 6 bases from V and 4 bases from J, with 13 bases between. The germline gives CDR1 MNHEY, CDR2 SVGAGI. The CDR3 consists of 14 residues. The CDR3 DNA sequence: TGTGCCAGCAGCGGAGAGTCATCCGGAAACACCATATATTTT. It encodes CASSGESSGNTIYF.

A word on this clone: This specimen includes other DNA sequences encoding the same CDR3. The V gene is TRBV5-1, the J gene TRBJ2-3; tentative D call: TRBD2 (5 bases). V lost 0 bases to trimming and J lost 1 base, with 6 bases between them. Germline CDR1 and CDR2: SGHRS and YFSETQ. The CDR3 is 14 residues long. The CDR3 loop is CASSLAGGTDTQYF. The CDR3 DNA reads TGCGCCAGCAGCTTGGCCGGGGGCACAGATACGCAGTATTTT.

The J gene is TRBJ1-4, the V gene TRBV5-1; weak D call: TRBD1 (6 bases). With 2 bases removed from V and 6 bases from J, the gap between germline ends came to 11 bases. CDR1 and CDR2 (germline): SGHRS, YFSETQ. CDR3 size: 14 residues. The CDR3 bases are TGCGCCAGCAGCTTCAGGGGTCGGGATGAAAAACTGTTTTTT. Its protein is CASSFRGRDEKLFF.

V gene TRBV5-1 combines with J gene TRBJ2-2, with D maybe TRBD1 (6 bases). The germline V gene has CDR1 SGHRS and CDR2 YFSETQ. Between the trimmed V and J ends, which lost 0 bases and 3 bases, there was a span of 9 bases. The CDR3 covers 15 residues. In DNA form, the CDR3 reads TGCGCCAGCAGCTTGGGGGGGCCACACACCGGGGAGCTGTTTTTT. It specifies CASSLGGPHTGELFF.

The CDR3 nucleotides are TGTGCCAGTAGTATCGGAGGGGGCGGACCTGAAGCTTTCTTT. This gives the protein CASSIGGGGPEAFF. The gene calls are TRBV19 and TRBJ1-1, with 7 positions matching TRBD1. V lost 3 bases and J lost 6; bases outside the gene matches: 7. CDR3 size: 14 residues. Germline CDR1 is LNHDA and CDR2 is SQIVND (reference sequence).

The chain combines TRBV7-9 with TRBJ2-7; the match to TRBD1 covers 9 bases. CDR1 is SEHNR, CDR2 FQNEAQ, per germline (reference sequence). After removal of 2 bases from V and 3 bases from J, the junction contained 8 bases not matched to a gene. The CDR3 is 16 amino acids. The CDR3 DNA is TGTGCCAGCAGCTTACCAGGGGACAGGGTGAGCTACGAGCAGTACTTC. This translates into CASSLPGDRVSYEQYF.

V is TRBV6-5 and J is TRBJ1-1, with D hard to call. The germline V gene has CDR1 MNHEY and CDR2 SVGAGI. The CDR3 contains 13 residues. V lost 6 bases to trimming and J lost 0 bases, with 8 bases between them. The CDR3 reads CASSRQMNTEAFF. DNA of the CDR3: TGTGCCAGCAGCCGTCAGATGAACACTGAAGCTTTCTTT.

The chain joins TRBV5-5 to TRBJ2-5; 7 nucleotides align to TRBD1. Unmatched junction bases numbered 10, after V lost 3 bases and J lost 5 bases. This CDR3 is 15 amino acids long. The germline CDR1 and CDR2 sequences are SGHKS and YYEKEE (reference sequence). This chain's CDR3 is CASSWAQGFPETQYF. CDR3 in DNA: TGTGCCAGCAGCTGGGCACAGGGGTTTCCGGAGACCCAGTACTTC.

The gene calls are TRBV29-1 and TRBJ2-2; D possibly corresponds to TRBD1 (6 bases). V gave up 1 base and J gave up 13 bases, with 10 bases separating them. CDR1 and CDR2 (germline): SQVTM, ANQGSEA. The CDR3 spans 11 residues. Here the CDR3 reads CSVEGQGRLFF. CDR3 sequence (DNA): TGCAGCGTTGAAGGGCAGGGGAGGCTGTTTTTT.

V is TRBV5-1 and J is TRBJ2-2; D is ambiguous. V was trimmed by 0 bases and J by 8 bases, leaving 20 bases between them. The CDR3 is 17 amino acids. CDR1 is SGHRS, CDR2 YFSETQ, per germline. The CDR3 bases are TGCGCCAGCAGCTTGGGGGCCGTTACGGACCCCATTGGGGAGCTGTTTTTT. This encodes CASSLGAVTDPIGELFF.

The chain combines TRBV15 with TRBJ1-6, with no clear D. Germline V gene data show CDR1 as LNHNV and CDR2 as YYDKDF (reference sequence). The CDR3 runs 15 residues. Trimming shortened V by 0 bases and J by 9 bases, and 12 bases separated the two germline ends. The CDR3 coding sequence is TGTGCCACCAGCAGAGATCCTAACAGCGGTTCACCCCTCCACTTT. This gives the protein CATSRDPNSGSPLHF.

The V gene is TRBV10-2, the J gene TRBJ1-2; TRBD1 aligns across 7 bases. The V segment lost 2 bases and the J segment 6 bases; nucleotides outside the gene matches: 6. Germline assignment: CDR1 WSHSY and CDR2 SAAADI. The CDR3 has 14 amino acids. CDR3 in DNA: TGCGCCAGCAGTGAGCGACAGGGAATGGATGGCTACACCTTC. The encoded protein is CASSERQGMDGYTF.

V and J are TRBV4-1 and TRBJ2-1; D uncertain. CDR1 is MGHRA and CDR2 is YSYEKL in the germline V gene. This CDR3 has 15 residues. Trimming left V 4 bases short and J 7 bases short, with 17 bases between. Here the CDR3 reads CASSLGLRGENEQFF. The CDR3 nucleotides read TGCGCCAGCAGCCTGGGGTTACGTGGGGAAAATGAGCAGTTCTTC.

The chain links TRBV27 to TRBJ2-3; 8 nucleotides match TRBD2. The CDR3 totals 15 residues. The V and J ends lost 2 bases and 5 bases, in that order; junction bases with no gene match: 6. Germline loops: CDR1 MNHEY, CDR2 SMNVEV (reference sequence). CDR3: CASSLAGGYGDTQYF. In nucleotides, the CDR3 is TGTGCCAGCAGTTTAGCGGGGGGATATGGAGATACGCAGTATTTT.

V gene TRBV2 combines with J gene TRBJ1-6; D is unclear. Germline assignment: CDR1 SNHLY and CDR2 FYNNEI. Trimming cost V 7 bases and J 9 bases, with 16 bases left between them. The CDR3 has 14 amino acids. The CDR3 nucleotides are TGTGCCAGCATGGGGTCACCCTTGAGTTCACCCCTCCACTTT. Amino acids: CASMGSPLSSPLHF.

The V call is TRBV5-5, the J call TRBJ1-1, with D tentatively TRBD1 (5 bases). Germline V gene sequence: CDR1 SGHKS, CDR2 YYEKEE (reference sequence). The CDR3 consists of 14 residues. The V end was cut by 4 bases, the J end by 0 bases, with 10 bases between. The CDR3 reads CASSPGTMNTEAFF. CDR3 in DNA: TGTGCCAGCAGCCCCGGGACTATGAACACTGAAGCTTTCTTT.

This rearrangement joins TRBV7-8 to TRBJ2-3; possibly TRBD2 for D (7 bases). The V and J ends lost 7 bases and 3 bases respectively, with 14 bases between them. The CDR3 is made up of 14 amino acids. Per germline, CDR1 SGHVS and CDR2 FQNEAQ. Here the CDR3 reads CASNPEGGTDTQYF. Written as DNA, the CDR3 is TGTGCCAGCAACCCGGAGGGGGGGACAGATACGCAGTATTTT.

The V call is TRBV28, the J call TRBJ1-2; no clear D gene. Germline CDR1 reads MDHEN; CDR2 reads SYDVKM. V lost 2 bases, J lost 6 bases, and 4 bases lay in between. This CDR3 is built from 11 residues. The CDR3 DNA reads TGTGCCAGCAGTTTAGTGGATGGCTACACCTTC. This codes for CASSLVDGYTF.

The J gene is TRBJ1-1, the V gene TRBV5-5; D perhaps matches TRBD1 (5 bases). From germline, CDR1 is SGHKS and CDR2 YYEKEE (reference sequence). This CDR3 has 14 amino acids. Trimming removed 2 bases at V and 8 bases at J, with 16 bases between. CDR3 in DNA: TGTGCCAGCAGCTTTCAGGGCAGTCATATCGAAGCTTTCTTT. This sequence encodes CASSFQGSHIEAFF.